A single sample is the source of the 3 T cell receptor beta chains below, sequenced in a study of blood T cells in healthy people across ages. Primers used in a second PCR of about 6 to 11 cycles were a sample-barcoded 5' primer and a J-beta primer mix. TCRdb ran MiXCR on the 5' RACE reads and lists one entry per CDR3 protein. This sample carries 1.4 million or so distinct CDR3 sequences, approximately 42% of them seen once, and the ten largest clones take around 4%. The specimen was blood. These receptor sequences come from a woman in her late teens or twenties in good health.

This clonotype turned up a few times. At one boundary the junction diverges from the germline segment, which might be a read error. V gene TRBV29-1 combines with J gene TRBJ2-3, with D hard to call. This CDR3 is built from 13 residues. Germline lookup yields CDR1 SQVTM and CDR2 ANQGSEA. This CDR3 is CSVPRLGADAQYF. For the CDR3, the DNA is TGCAGCGTCCCTCGATTGGGTGCAGATGCGCAGTATTTT.

This clonotype was found a few times. The chain links TRBV20-1 to TRBJ1-5, with 7 bases aligning to TRBD1. Unmatched junction bases numbered 10, after V lost 7 bases and J lost 7 bases. There are 13 residues in the CDR3. Germline lookup yields CDR1 DFQATT and CDR2 SNEGSKA (reference sequence). CDR3 nucleotide sequence: TGCAGTGTAGCGAGACAGGGACAACAGCCCCAGCATTTT. Amino acids: CSVARQGQQPQHF.

The chain has TRBV6-2 or TRBV6-3 and TRBJ2-1, with D unresolved. From germline, CDR1 is MNHEY and CDR2 SVGEGT. The CDR3 runs 14 residues. Trimming stripped 7 bases from V and 6 bases from J, with 16 bases between. This chain's CDR3 is CASMGPPVVNEQFF. DNA for the CDR3: TGTGCCAGCATGGGCCCCCCCGTCGTCAATGAGCAGTTCTTC.